This T cell receptor (beta chain) was sequenced during a study of B cell selection in AIRE deficiency (dated by TCRdb to between 2019 and 2020). Concerning the study at large: A comparison of TCRbeta repertoires of sorted blood CD4+ conventional T cells and regulatory T cells was made between AIRE-deficient patients and healthy controls. The TCR-sequenced cohort comprised roughly five AIRE-deficient APECED patients and roughly five healthy control donors. What the authors observed across the whole study: Tconv and Treg cells from AIRE-deficient patients showed TCRBV gene usage, CDR3 length and TCR diversity similar to those of healthy donors. Sequencing covered only TCRbeta chains, and about 35% of shared healthy-donor Treg sequences were also present in healthy Tconv, possibly due to differing TCRalpha chains. Among roughly 3,700 shared Treg TCRbeta sequences, about 30% were found to be shared only among healthy donors and approximately 9.3% only among patients, suggesting that Treg selection is less efficient in the absence of AIRE. Shorter CDR3s were found in shared Treg sequences, reflecting a bias toward rearrangements containing few non-templated nucleotide insertions. Approximately 31% of Treg TCRbeta sequences shared among healthy donors appeared in patient Tconv cells, suggesting diversion of Treg-biased clones into the Tconv compartment.

Points on this clone: The clone's antigen remains unknown. No much larger clonotype is one base removed from it; base qualities were not supplied.

CD4+CD127+ cells were sorted as the conventional CD4 T cell population. The control samples were obtained from healthy donors who were not related to the patients. Sorting of Tconv and Treg cells intended for TCRbeta sequencing was performed on a FACSAria flow cytometer. The sorted cells went into 5-ml round-bottom polystyrene tubes, and the dry cell pellets were then frozen at -80 degrees C until sequencing. The immunoSEQ platform was used to sequence the TCRbeta chain. As for the authors' bioinformatics: About 11x10^4 distinct in-frame TCRbeta sequences from patients and 130,000 to 150,000 from healthy donors were obtained from pooled conventional T cell repertoires. Public Treg TCRbeta sequences were defined as those shared by two or more individuals and were then searched for in Tconv repertoires. Differences between groups were assessed using Mann-Whitney U tests with Bonferroni-Dunn correction in GraphPad Prism 7.03. This is the immuneACCESS table as TCRdb keeps it, with only in-frame sequences that have V and J called. A part of the clones is gone; compared with another copy, unresolved V genes explain less than half, and the rest is unexplained. The D gene and trimming were derived from the DNA, and the V and J assignments and clone size from that table. Counted in this sample were some 25,000 clones; 90% to 97% of them appeared once. Together, the top ten hold less than 0.2% of the sample.

From the cysteine through the phenylalanine, the CDR3 covers 17 amino acids. This entry keeps only the CDR3 DNA: 51 bases, framed from base 1. The junction carries 14 bases between V and J, which are trimmed by 2 bases and 0 bases respectively. From a lookup of the germline V gene, CDR1 and CDR2 are ENHRY and SYGVKD. What was sequenced was CD4+CD127+ conventional T cells sorted from PBMCs. In this chain, TRBV10-3 is recombined with TRBJ1-5; the D gene identity is not certain. This TCR derives from a human donor in good health. The CDR3 sequence is CAISEAKGLNSNQPQHF. The nucleotide sequence is TGTGCCATCAGTGAGGCCAAAGGACTGAATAGCAATCAGCCCCAGCATTTT.